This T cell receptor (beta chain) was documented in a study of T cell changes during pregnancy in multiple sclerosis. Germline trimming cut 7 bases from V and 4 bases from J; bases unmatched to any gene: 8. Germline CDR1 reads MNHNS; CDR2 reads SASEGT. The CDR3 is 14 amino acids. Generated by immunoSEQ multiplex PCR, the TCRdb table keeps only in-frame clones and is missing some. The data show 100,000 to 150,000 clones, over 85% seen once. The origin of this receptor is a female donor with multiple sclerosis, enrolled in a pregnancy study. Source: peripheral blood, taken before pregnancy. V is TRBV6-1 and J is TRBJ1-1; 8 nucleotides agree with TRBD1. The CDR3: CASTDRAKITEAFF. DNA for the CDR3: TGTGCCAGCACGGACAGGGCAAAGATCACTGAAGCTTTCTTT.